A selection of T cell receptor beta chains follows, all from one sample in a study of vaccination effects on CD4 cells after COVID-19. For these TCRs, the target antigens are not known. The data were produced by immunoSEQ multiplex PCR, yet TCRdb's version contains in-frame clones alone and is incomplete. The sample shows about 66,000 clones, more than 60% of them seen only once. The sequences come from CD4+ T cells from PBMCs cultured without peptide, collected after COVID-19 vaccination. The receptors were gathered from a human donor who received a COVID-19 vaccine. CDR3s include the opening cysteine and the closing phenylalanine or tryptophan. D genes are given only for firm matches. A row's size may be missing; if present it is once, few, many or a size class.

CDR3 DNA,CDR3 protein,J gene,V gene,clone size,D gene
TGTGCCAGTAGTAAAGGGACGAGGAACACTGAAGCTTTCTTT,CASSKGTRNTEAFF,TRBJ1-1,TRBV19,few,-
TGCGCCAGCAGCCAATTATATGGACGGATCAATGAGCAGTTCTTC,CASSQLYGRINEQFF,TRBJ2-1,TRBV4-3,-,-
TGTGCCAGCAGCGTCGACGGAATCCAGCCCCAGCATTTT,CASSVDGIQPQHF,TRBJ1-5,TRBV9,-,-
TGCGCCAGCAGCCCCGTGGGCAGGGCGACGAACACCGGGGAGCTGTTTTTT,CASSPVGRATNTGELFF,TRBJ2-2,TRBV4-1,few,-
TGTGCCAGCAGTCGGGGTTTTGTAGAGACCCAGTACTTC,CASSRGFVETQYF,TRBJ2-5,TRBV27,-,-
TGTGCCAGCAGCTCCCTCCCTACACCGAGCTCCTACAATGAGCAGTTCTTC,CASSSLPTPSSYNEQFF,TRBJ2-1,TRBV7-3,-,-
TGTGCCAGCAGTAACAACCTGAAAGCTTTCTTT,CASSNNLKAFF,TRBJ1-1,TRBV28,-,-
TGCAGTGCTAGTATGGGCCTTCACACAGATACGCAGTATTTT,CSASMGLHTDTQYF,TRBJ2-3,TRBV20-1,-,-
TGTGCCACCAGTGATTTGATGGGGACAGGGGGCGCGGAGACCCAGTACTTC,CATSDLMGTGGAETQYF,TRBJ2-5,TRBV24-1,-,TRBD1
TGCGCCAGCTTCCTGGCTGAGGGAGGAAAGACCCAGTACTTC,CASFLAEGGKTQYF,TRBJ2-5,TRBV5-1,-,-
TGTGCCACAAGAGGGGGAATCTGGGAATCACCCCTCCACTTT,CATRGGIWESPLHF,TRBJ1-6,TRBV6-5,-,-
TGTGCCAGCAGGCGGTCATCACGGTATGAGCAGTTCTTC,CASRRSSRYEQFF,TRBJ2-1,TRBV12-3/TRBV12-4,-,-
TGTGCCAGCAGTGACCGGGACAGGGGGCATAACTATGGCTACACCTTC,CASSDRDRGHNYGYTF,TRBJ1-2,TRBV25-1,-,TRBD1
TGTGCCAGCAGGTTGACCGGGGGGGGAAACTATGGCTACACCTTC,CASRLTGGGNYGYTF,TRBJ1-2,TRBV5-8,few,-
TGCGCCAGCAGAGTCTCTCTAAGCACAGATACGCAGTATTTT,CASRVSLSTDTQYF,TRBJ2-3,TRBV10-2,-,-
TGTGCCAGCCGCGAAGGCCCAGGACTAGCACCAGATACGCAGTATTTT,CASREGPGLAPDTQYF,TRBJ2-3,TRBV9,-,TRBD2
TGTGCCAGCAGCTTCGGTCCGAACACCGGGGAGCTGTTTTTT,CASSFGPNTGELFF,TRBJ2-2,TRBV7-8,-,-
TGCGCCAGCAGCTTGGGACAGGATTATGGAAACACCATATATTTT,CASSLGQDYGNTIYF,TRBJ1-3,TRBV5-1,-,-
TGCGCCAGCAGCTCCGGGACAGGGGGAGGGACCATATATTTT,CASSSGTGGGTIYF,TRBJ1-3,TRBV5-1,few,TRBD1
TGTGCCAGCAGTGAGCCGGGGGCCTCTCAACCCCAGCATTTT,CASSEPGASQPQHF,TRBJ1-5,TRBV28,once,-
TGTGCCAGCAGTCCGGGACAGGGGCCAGATACGCAGTATTTT,CASSPGQGPDTQYF,TRBJ2-3,TRBV6-6,-,TRBD1
TGCGCCAGCAGCTGGTCGGGGGCCGACACTGAAGCTTTCTTT,CASSWSGADTEAFF,TRBJ1-1,TRBV5-1,-,-
TGCGCCAGCAGCCAGGACCTTCTCGGGGGCGTCAGGAATCAGCCCCAGCATTTT,CASSQDLLGGVRNQPQHF,TRBJ1-5,TRBV4-3,-,-
TGTGCCACCAGCAGGGGATACAATGAGCAGTTCTTC,CATSRGYNEQFF,TRBJ2-1,TRBV15,-,-
TGTGCCAGCTCACCGACAGGGGGAGAGACCCAGTACTTC,CASSPTGGETQYF,TRBJ2-5,TRBV18,-,TRBD1
TGTGCCAGCAGCGTACCGACAGGCCCGAACACTGAAGCTTTCTTT,CASSVPTGPNTEAFF,TRBJ1-1,TRBV11-2,-,-
TGTGCCAGCTCACCCACCCCGGGACAAGGCTATGGCTACACCTTC,CASSPTPGQGYGYTF,TRBJ1-2,TRBV18,-,-
TGTGCTAGTGGTTCGACCCCTGTGAGTGAAGCTTTCTTT,CASGSTPVSEAFF,TRBJ1-1,TRBV12-5,-,-
TGTGCCAGCAGCGAACAGCTCCCGGATTCAGAGACCCAGTACTTC,CASSEQLPDSETQYF,TRBJ2-5,TRBV7-9,-,-
TGTGCCAGCAGTTACTCCACAGATACGCAGTATTTT,CASSYSTDTQYF,TRBJ2-3,TRBV2,-,-
TGCGCCAGCACCAGGGATTCCAACACCGGGGAGCTGTTTTTT,CASTRDSNTGELFF,TRBJ2-2,TRBV5-1,once,-
TGTGCCAGCAGCCCCGGTGGCAGGGTGTATGAAAAACTGTTTTTT,CASSPGGRVYEKLFF,TRBJ1-4,TRBV7-2,-,-
TGCAGCGTTGTAAAGGGGAGTGATCAGCCCCAGCATTTT,CSVVKGSDQPQHF,TRBJ1-5,TRBV29-1,-,-
TGTGCCAGCAGACCCGGGAAAGATAATTCACCCCTCCACTTT,CASRPGKDNSPLHF,TRBJ1-6,TRBV6-6,-,-
TGTGCCAGCAGTACGAACAGGAGATCACACACTGAAGCTTTCTTT,CASSTNRRSHTEAFF,TRBJ1-1,TRBV6-6,-,-
TGTGCCAGCAGCCCTCGTGGGACAGGGGGCACCGGGGAGCTGTTTTTT,CASSPRGTGGTGELFF,TRBJ2-2,TRBV7-3,-,TRBD1
TGTGCCAGCTCACTTACCCAGGGGGGCGGCGGCACAGATACGCAGTATTTT,CASSLTQGGGGTDTQYF,TRBJ2-3,TRBV18,few,-
TGTGCCAGCAGCTTCAGAGAGACCCAGTACTTC,CASSFRETQYF,TRBJ2-5,TRBV7-2,-,-
TGCGCCAGCAGCCACAGGGAGGAACAGCCCCAGCATTTT,CASSHREEQPQHF,TRBJ1-5,TRBV10-1,-,-
TGTGCCAGCAGCGTAGCTATGGGCACTGAAGCTTTCTTT,CASSVAMGTEAFF,TRBJ1-1,TRBV9,few,-
TGTGCCAGCGGTCGAAGACTCTATGGCTACACCTTC,CASGRRLYGYTF,TRBJ1-2,TRBV6-5,-,-
TGTGCCAGCAGCCCGGGACAGACCGGGGAGCTGTTTTTT,CASSPGQTGELFF,TRBJ2-2,TRBV11-3,-,TRBD1
TGTGCCAGCAGTCGCCTTCAAGCTACTGAAGCTTTCTTT,CASSRLQATEAFF,TRBJ1-1,TRBV6-5,-,-
TGTGCCAGCAGTTACTTGAGCACAGATACGCAGTATTTT,CASSYLSTDTQYF,TRBJ2-3,TRBV6-2/TRBV6-3,-,-
TGTGCCAGCAGCGTAGCAGGACAGGGGGCTACTAATGAAAAACTGTTTTTT,CASSVAGQGATNEKLFF,TRBJ1-4,TRBV9,-,TRBD1
TGCGCCAGCAGCTTGGTAGGGGGTAGGGGGAACACTGAAGCTTTCTTT,CASSLVGGRGNTEAFF,TRBJ1-1,TRBV5-1,once,-